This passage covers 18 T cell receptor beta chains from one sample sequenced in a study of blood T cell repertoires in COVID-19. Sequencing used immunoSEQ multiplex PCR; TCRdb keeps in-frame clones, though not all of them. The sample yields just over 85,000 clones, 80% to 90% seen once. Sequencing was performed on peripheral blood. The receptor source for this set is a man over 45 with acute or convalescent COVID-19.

Here the CDR3 DNA reads TGTGCCAGCAGTTACTCGAATCGGGGGAACTATGGCTACACCTTC. It yields the protein CASSYSNRGNYGYTF. This chain links TRBV6-5 with TRBJ1-2, with TRBD1 as a possible D gene (5 bases). Germline CDR1 is MNHEY and CDR2 is SVGAGI. Trimming stripped 0 bases from V and 2 bases from J, with 10 bases between. The CDR3 is 15 amino acids.

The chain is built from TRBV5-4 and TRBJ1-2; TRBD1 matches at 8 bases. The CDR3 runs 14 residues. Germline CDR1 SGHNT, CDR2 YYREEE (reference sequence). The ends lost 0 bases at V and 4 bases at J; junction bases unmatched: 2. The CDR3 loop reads CASSLDRGVYGYTF. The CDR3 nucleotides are TGTGCCAGCAGCTTGGACAGGGGGGTCTATGGCTACACCTTC.

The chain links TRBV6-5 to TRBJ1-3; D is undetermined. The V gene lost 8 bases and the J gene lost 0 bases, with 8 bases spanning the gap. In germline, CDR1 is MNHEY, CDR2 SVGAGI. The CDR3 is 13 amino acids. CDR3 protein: CASGTTSGNTIYF. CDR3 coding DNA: TGTGCCAGCGGCACAACCTCTGGAAACACCATATATTTT.

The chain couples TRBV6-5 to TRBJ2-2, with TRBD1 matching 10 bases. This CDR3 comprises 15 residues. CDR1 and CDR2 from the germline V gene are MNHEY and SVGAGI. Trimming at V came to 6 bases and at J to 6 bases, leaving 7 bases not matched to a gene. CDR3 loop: CASRGRDRGAGELFF. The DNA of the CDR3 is TGTGCCAGCAGAGGCCGGGACAGGGGTGCCGGGGAGCTGTTTTTT.

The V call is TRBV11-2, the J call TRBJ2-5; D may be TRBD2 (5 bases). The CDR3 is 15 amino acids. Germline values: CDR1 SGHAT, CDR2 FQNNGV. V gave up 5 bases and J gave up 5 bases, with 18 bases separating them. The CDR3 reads CASSRRVRDVETQYF. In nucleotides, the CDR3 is TGTGCCAGCAGCAGACGAGTTCGGGATGTGGAGACCCAGTACTTC.

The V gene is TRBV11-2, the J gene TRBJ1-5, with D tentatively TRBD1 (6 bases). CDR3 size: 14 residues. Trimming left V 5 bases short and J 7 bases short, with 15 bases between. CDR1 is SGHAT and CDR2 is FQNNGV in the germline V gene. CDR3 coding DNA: TGTGCCAGCAGCAATGCAGGGGCAGGGCAGCCCCAGCATTTT. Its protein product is CASSNAGAGQPQHF.

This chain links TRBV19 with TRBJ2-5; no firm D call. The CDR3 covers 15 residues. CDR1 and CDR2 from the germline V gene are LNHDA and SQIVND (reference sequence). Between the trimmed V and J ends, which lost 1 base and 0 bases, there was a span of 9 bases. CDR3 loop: CASSIGFPDQETQYF. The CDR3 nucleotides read TGTGCCAGTAGTATAGGTTTCCCCGACCAAGAGACCCAGTACTTC.

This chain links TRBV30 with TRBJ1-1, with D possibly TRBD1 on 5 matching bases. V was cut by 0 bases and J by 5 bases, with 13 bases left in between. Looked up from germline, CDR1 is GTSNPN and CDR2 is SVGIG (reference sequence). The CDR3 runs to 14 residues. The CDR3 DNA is TGTGCCTGGAGTGTACGGGCAGGGCGGACTGAAGCTTTCTTT. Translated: CAWSVRAGRTEAFF. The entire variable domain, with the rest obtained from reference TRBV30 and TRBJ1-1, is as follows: SQTIHQWPATLVQPVGSPLSLECTVEGTSNPNLYWYRQAAGRGLQLLFYSVGIGQISSEVPQNLSASRPQDRQFILSSKKLLLSDSGFYLCAWSVRAGRTEAFFGQGTRLTVV.

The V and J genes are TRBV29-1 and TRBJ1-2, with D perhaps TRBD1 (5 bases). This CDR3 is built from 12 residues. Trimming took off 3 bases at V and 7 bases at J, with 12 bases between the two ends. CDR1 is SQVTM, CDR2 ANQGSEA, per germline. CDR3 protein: CSVDLLQAGYTF. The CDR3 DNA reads TGCAGCGTTGACCTTTTACAGGCTGGCTACACCTTC.

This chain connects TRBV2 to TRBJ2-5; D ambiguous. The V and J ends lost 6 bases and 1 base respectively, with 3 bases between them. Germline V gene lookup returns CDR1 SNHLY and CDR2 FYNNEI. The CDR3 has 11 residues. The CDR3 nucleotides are TGTGCCAGCAGAGCCCAAGAGACCCAGTACTTC. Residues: CASRAQETQYF.

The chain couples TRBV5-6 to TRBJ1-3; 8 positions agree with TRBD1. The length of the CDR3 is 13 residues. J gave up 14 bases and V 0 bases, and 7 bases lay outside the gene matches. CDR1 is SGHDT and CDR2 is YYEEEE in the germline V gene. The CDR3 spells CASSLGSDRALYF. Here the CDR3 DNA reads TGTGCCAGCAGCTTGGGTTCGGACAGGGCGTTATATTTT.

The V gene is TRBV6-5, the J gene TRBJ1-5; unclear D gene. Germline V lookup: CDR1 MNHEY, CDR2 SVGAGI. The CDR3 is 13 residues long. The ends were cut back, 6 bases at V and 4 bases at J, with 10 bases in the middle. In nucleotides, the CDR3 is TGTGCCAGCAGCCGGGAGGATAATCAGCCCCAGCATTTT. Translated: CASSREDNQPQHF.

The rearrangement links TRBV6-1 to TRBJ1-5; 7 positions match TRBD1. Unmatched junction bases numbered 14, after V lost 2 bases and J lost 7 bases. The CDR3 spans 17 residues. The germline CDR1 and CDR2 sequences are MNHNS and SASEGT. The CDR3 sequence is CASSESKLRQGGQPQHF. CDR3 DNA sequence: TGTGCCAGCAGTGAATCTAAATTACGACAGGGTGGCCAGCCCCAGCATTTT.

The chain's CDR3 is CASSSSGVGTGELFF. The CDR3 bases are TGTGCCAGCAGTTCCTCAGGGGTAGGCACCGGGGAGCTGTTTTTT. This chain links TRBV6-2 or TRBV6-3 with TRBJ2-2; D possibly corresponds to TRBD1 (6 bases). This CDR3 is 15 amino acids long. V lost 4 bases to trimming and J lost 4 bases, with 13 bases between them. Germline-derived CDR1 and CDR2 are MNHEY and SVGEGT.

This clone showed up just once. The CDR3 loop is CAWTPPGLSRQHSYNEQFF. Here the CDR3 DNA reads TGTGCCTGGACCCCCCCAGGACTCTCACGACAACACTCCTACAATGAGCAGTTCTTC. The chain has TRBV30 and TRBJ2-1, with D possibly being TRBD2 (5 bases). V was pared by 4 bases and J by 0 bases, with 25 bases between. The CDR3 is 19 amino acids. Per the germline V gene, CDR1 is GTSNPN and CDR2 is SVGIG (reference sequence).

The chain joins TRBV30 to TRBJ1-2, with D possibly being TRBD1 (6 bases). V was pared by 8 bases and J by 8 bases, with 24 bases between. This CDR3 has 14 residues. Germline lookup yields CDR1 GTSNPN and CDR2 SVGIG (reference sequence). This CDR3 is CAGILTGRSGGYTF. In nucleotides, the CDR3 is TGTGCCGGGATTTTGACAGGTCGCTCGGGGGGCTACACCTTC. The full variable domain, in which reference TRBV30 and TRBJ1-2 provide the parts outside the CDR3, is SQTIHQWPATLVQPVGSPLSLECTVEGTSNPNLYWYRQAAGRGLQLLFYSVGIGQISSEVPQNLSASRPQDRQFILSSKKLLLSDSGFYLCAGILTGRSGGYTFGSGTRLTVV.

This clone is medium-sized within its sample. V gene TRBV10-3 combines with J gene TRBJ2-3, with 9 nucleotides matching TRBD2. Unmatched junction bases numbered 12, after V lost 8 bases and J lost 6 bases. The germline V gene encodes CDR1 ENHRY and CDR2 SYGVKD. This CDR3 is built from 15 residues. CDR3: CAIFHGQAGGDTQYF. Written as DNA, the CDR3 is TGTGCCATCTTCCACGGACAGGCGGGGGGGGATACGCAGTATTTT.

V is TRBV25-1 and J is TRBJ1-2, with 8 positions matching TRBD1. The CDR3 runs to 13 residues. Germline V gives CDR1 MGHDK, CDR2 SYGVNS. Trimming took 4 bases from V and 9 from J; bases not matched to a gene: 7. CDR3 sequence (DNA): TGTGCCAGCAGTGCAAAAAACAGGGGGAGCTACACCTTC. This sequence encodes CASSAKNRGSYTF.